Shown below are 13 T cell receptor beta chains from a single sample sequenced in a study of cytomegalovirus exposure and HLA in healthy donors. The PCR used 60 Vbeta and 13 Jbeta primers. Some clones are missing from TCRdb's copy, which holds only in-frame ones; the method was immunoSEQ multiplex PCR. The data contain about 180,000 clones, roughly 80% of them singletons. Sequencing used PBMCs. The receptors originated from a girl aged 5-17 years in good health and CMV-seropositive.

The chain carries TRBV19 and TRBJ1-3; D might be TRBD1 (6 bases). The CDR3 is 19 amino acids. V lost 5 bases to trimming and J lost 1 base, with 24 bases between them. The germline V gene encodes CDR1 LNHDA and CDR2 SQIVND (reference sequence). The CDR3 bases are TGTGCCAGTAGTCACCCCAAAAAGTCGGCGGGGGCTTCTGGAAACACCATATATTTT. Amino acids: CASSHPKKSAGASGNTIYF.

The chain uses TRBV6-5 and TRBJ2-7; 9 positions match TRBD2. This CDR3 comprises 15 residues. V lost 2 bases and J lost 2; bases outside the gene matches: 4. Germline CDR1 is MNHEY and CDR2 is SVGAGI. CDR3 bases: TGTGCCAGCAGTTACGGTCTAGCGGGAACCTACGAGCAGTACTTC. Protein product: CASSYGLAGTYEQYF.

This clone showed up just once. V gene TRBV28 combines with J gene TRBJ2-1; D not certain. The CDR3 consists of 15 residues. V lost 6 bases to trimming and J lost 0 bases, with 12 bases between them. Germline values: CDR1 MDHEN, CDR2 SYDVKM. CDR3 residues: CASSPQDSSYNEQFF. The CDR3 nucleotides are TGTGCCAGCAGCCCACAAGACTCCTCCTACAATGAGCAGTTCTTC.

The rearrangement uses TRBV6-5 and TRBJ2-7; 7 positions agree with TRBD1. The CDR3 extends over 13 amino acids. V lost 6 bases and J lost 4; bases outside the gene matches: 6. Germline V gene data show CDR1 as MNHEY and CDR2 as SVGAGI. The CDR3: CASSRGTVYEQYF. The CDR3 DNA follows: TGTGCCAGCAGCCGAGGGACAGTTTACGAGCAGTACTTC.

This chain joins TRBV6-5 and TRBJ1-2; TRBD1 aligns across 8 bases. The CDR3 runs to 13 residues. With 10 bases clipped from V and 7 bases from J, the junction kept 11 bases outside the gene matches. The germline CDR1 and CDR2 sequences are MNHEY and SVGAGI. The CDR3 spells CATRRQGLGGYTF. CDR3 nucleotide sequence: TGTGCCACCCGAAGACAGGGGTTAGGTGGCTACACCTTC.

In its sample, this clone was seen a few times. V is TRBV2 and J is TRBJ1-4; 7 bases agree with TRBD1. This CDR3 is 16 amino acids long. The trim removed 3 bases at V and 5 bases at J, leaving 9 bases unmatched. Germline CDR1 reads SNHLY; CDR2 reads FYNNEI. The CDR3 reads CASSDVGTVTNEKLFF. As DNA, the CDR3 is TGTGCCAGCAGTGACGTTGGGACAGTAACAAATGAAAAACTGTTTTTT.

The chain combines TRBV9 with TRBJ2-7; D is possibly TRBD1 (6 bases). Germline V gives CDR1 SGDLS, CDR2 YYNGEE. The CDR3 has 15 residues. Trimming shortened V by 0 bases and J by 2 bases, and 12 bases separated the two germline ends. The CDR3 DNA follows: TGTGCCAGCAGCGTAGAGGGCAGGGGACCCTACGAGCAGTACTTC. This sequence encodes CASSVEGRGPYEQYF.

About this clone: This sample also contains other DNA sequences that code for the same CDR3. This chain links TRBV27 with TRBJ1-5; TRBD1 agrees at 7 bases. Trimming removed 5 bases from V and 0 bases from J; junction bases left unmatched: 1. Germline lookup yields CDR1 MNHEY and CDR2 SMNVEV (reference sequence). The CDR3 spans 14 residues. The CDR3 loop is CASSRQGSNQPQHF. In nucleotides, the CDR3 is TGTGCCAGCAGTCGACAGGGTAGCAATCAGCCCCAGCATTTT.

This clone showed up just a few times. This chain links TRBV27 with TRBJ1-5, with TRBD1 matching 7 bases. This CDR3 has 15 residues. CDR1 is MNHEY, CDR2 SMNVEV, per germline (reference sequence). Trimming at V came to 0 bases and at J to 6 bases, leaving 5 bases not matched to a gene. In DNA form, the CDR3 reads TGTGCCAGCAGTTTATCGGTAGGGGGCGGTCAGCCCCAGCATTTT. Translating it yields CASSLSVGGGQPQHF.

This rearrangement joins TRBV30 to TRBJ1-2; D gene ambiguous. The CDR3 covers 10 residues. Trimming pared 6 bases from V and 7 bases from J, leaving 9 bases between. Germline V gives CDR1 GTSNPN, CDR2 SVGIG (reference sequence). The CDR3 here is CACLRLGYTF. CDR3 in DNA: TGTGCCTGCCTGCGTCTTGGCTACACCTTC. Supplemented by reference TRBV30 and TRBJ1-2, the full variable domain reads SQTIHQWPATLVQPVGSPLSLECTVEGTSNPNLYWYRQAAGRGLQLLFYSVGIGQISSEVPQNLSASRPQDRQFILSSKKLLLSDSGFYLCACLRLGYTFGSGTRLTVV.

The CDR3 DNA is TGCGCCAGCAGCTTGTCACTAGCGGGAGACGAGCAGTACTTC. It translates to CASSLSLAGDEQYF. This chain links TRBV5-1 with TRBJ2-7; TRBD2 matches at 11 bases. V was clipped by 1 base and J by 5 bases; unmatched bases: 2. In germline, CDR1 is SGHRS, CDR2 YFSETQ. This CDR3 is built from 14 residues.

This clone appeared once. The CDR3 DNA follows: TGCGCCAGCAGCTCCGGGACAGCTGCCTACACCTTC. It is translated as CASSSGTAAYTF. The V call is TRBV5-1, the J call TRBJ1-2; TRBD1 matches 7 bases. Looked up from germline, CDR1 is SGHRS and CDR2 is YFSETQ. CDR3 size: 12 residues. The V and J ends lost 3 bases and 10 bases, in that order; junction bases with no gene match: 6.

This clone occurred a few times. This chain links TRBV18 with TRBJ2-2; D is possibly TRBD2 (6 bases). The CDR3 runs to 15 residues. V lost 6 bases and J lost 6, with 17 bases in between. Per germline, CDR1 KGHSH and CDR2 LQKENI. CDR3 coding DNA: TGTGCCAGCTCTCCTTCGGGGGAGCCTGCCGGGGAGCTGTTTTTT. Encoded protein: CASSPSGEPAGELFF.